Presented here are 16 T cell receptor beta chains from one specimen sequenced in a study of shared clonotypes between healthy human individuals. CD8 cells classed as naive were CD45RO-negative and positively selected for CCR7, excluding terminally differentiated effector memory CD45RA+ cells. Method: immunoSEQ multiplex PCR; TCRdb's copy keeps in-frame clones and lacks some. This sample yields about 1,800,000 clones, of which around 96% are seen a single time; 1% to 1.5% belongs to the top ten. The sequencing input was naive CD8+ T cells sorted from blood. These receptors came from a man aged 18 to 35 in good health.

This chain connects TRBV9 to TRBJ2-7; either TRBD1 or TRBD2 may fit D (5 bases each). The CDR3 is 15 residues long. Trimming removed 4 bases at V and 6 bases at J, with 20 bases between. Per germline, CDR1 SGDLS and CDR2 YYNGEE. The CDR3 region is CASSPYGPPGGEQYF. The CDR3 nucleotides are TGTGCCAGCAGCCCATACGGCCCTCCTGGGGGCGAGCAGTACTTC. Together with reference TRBV9 and TRBJ2-7, the CDR3 gives the full variable domain: DSGVTQTPKHLITATGQRVTLRCSPRSGDLSVYWYQQSLDQGLQFLIQYYNGEERAKGNILERFSAQQFPDLHSELNLSSLELGDSALYFCASSPYGPPGGEQYFGPGTRLTVT.

This clone turned up a few times. V and J are TRBV2 and TRBJ2-7; unclear D gene. Germline V gene data show CDR1 as SNHLY and CDR2 as FYNNEI. V lost 3 bases, J lost 5 bases, and 5 bases lay in between. The CDR3 is 11 residues long. Here the CDR3 DNA reads TGTGCCAGCAGTGATACCCACGAGCAGTACTTC. This sequence encodes CASSDTHEQYF. Full variable domain (rest looked up from reference TRBV2 and TRBJ2-7): EPEVTQTPSHQVTQMGQEVILRCVPISNHLYFYWYRQILGQKVEFLVSFYNNEISEKSEIFDDQFSVERPDGSNFTLKIRSTKLEDSAMYFCASSDTHEQYFGPGTRLTVT.

The V gene is TRBV6-1, the J gene TRBJ2-7; 7 bases are a match to TRBD2. Germline CDR1 reads MNHNS; CDR2 reads SASEGT. Trimming removed 5 bases from V and 5 bases from J; junction bases left unmatched: 12. The CDR3 contains 15 residues. CDR3 DNA: TGTGCCAGCAGTTCAGCGGGACGGCTTTACGACGAGCAGTACTTC. This sequence encodes CASSSAGRLYDEQYF.

V is TRBV13 and J is TRBJ2-2; 9 nucleotides match TRBD2. CDR3 size: 16 residues. V trimming: 8 bases; J trimming: 3 bases; junction bases outside the gene matches: 10. CDR1 and CDR2 (germline): PRHDT, FYEKMQ (reference sequence). The CDR3 DNA sequence: TGTGCCAGCCTGGCGGCGGGGGGGCCCCACACCGGGGAGCTGTTTTTT. As protein: CASLAAGGPHTGELFF.

The chain has TRBV6-1 and TRBJ1-2, with D hard to call. Germline CDR1 MNHNS, CDR2 SASEGT. Between the trimmed V and J ends, which lost 3 bases and 8 bases, there was a span of 25 bases. The CDR3 covers 17 residues. The CDR3 DNA is TGTGCCAGCAGTGATTGGTCCGTTCTGGGCCCCACAGAGGGCTACACCTTC. Translated, it gives CASSDWSVLGPTEGYTF.

About this clone: Additional DNA sequences in this sample encode the identical CDR3. The rearrangement uses TRBV19 and TRBJ2-5; 9 nucleotides align to TRBD1. Looked up from germline, CDR1 is LNHDA and CDR2 is SQIVND (reference sequence). V dropped 4 bases and J dropped 3; count of bases not matched to a gene: 0. The CDR3 is made up of 13 amino acids. In DNA form, the CDR3 reads TGTGCCAGTAGTAGGGACAGGGAAGAGACCCAGTACTTC. This gives the protein CASSRDREETQYF.

In DNA, the CDR3 is TGTGCCAGCAGCCCGCGGCCTGAAGCTTTCTTT. It yields the protein CASSPRPEAFF. The chain links TRBV28 to TRBJ1-1; no definite D call. The germline V gene has CDR1 MDHEN and CDR2 SYDVKM. The V end was cut by 6 bases, the J end by 6 bases, with 8 bases between. CDR3 length: 11 amino acids.

The chain employs TRBV6-6 and TRBJ2-3; 8 positions agree with TRBD2. Germline CDR1 reads MNHNY; CDR2 reads SVGAGI (reference sequence). V dropped 6 bases and J dropped 1; count of bases not matched to a gene: 6. The CDR3 runs 15 residues. The CDR3 reads CASRSLTSGTDTQYF. CDR3 nucleotide sequence: TGTGCCAGCAGGTCCCTGACTAGCGGCACAGATACGCAGTATTTT.

This chain uses TRBV15 with TRBJ2-7; possibly TRBD2 for D (7 bases). The CDR3 has 15 residues. Germline V gene data show CDR1 as LNHNV and CDR2 as YYDKDF (reference sequence). Trimming removed 1 base from V and 4 bases from J, with 14 bases in between. The CDR3 spells CATSRVGRGAYEQYF. CDR3 nucleotide sequence: TGTGCCACCAGCAGAGTTGGTCGGGGGGCATACGAGCAGTACTTC.

To note about this clone: The sample contains more than one DNA sequence encoding this CDR3. The chain couples TRBV19 to TRBJ1-1; D ambiguous. Germline CDR1 is LNHDA and CDR2 is SQIVND (reference sequence). V was pared by 0 bases and J by 5 bases, with 7 bases between. This CDR3 is 13 amino acids long. Written as DNA, the CDR3 is TGTGCCAGTAGTATAGATCGGGAGACTGAAGCTTTCTTT. Translating it yields CASSIDRETEAFF.

V gene TRBV6-1 combines with J gene TRBJ2-3; a possible D gene is TRBD1 (5 bases). The V and J ends lost 10 bases and 2 bases respectively, with 16 bases between them. The CDR3 totals 14 residues. The germline gives CDR1 MNHNS, CDR2 SASEGT. The CDR3 DNA reads as TGTGCCACTACGGACATAGGATACACAGATACGCAGTATTTT. Translated: CATTDIGYTDTQYF.

CDR3 in DNA: TGTGCCAGCAGCTCCGCGGGGTGGGACAGGGACTTTCCTCTGTACGAGCAGTACTTC. Translating it yields CASSSAGWDRDFPLYEQYF. The V and J genes are TRBV7-8 and TRBJ2-7, with 9 nucleotides matching TRBD1. The ends lost 4 bases at V and 4 bases at J; junction bases unmatched: 20. Germline V gene sequence: CDR1 SGHVS, CDR2 FQNEAQ. This CDR3 region has 19 residues.

CDR3 sequence: CASSVPAGGTDTQYF. For the CDR3, the DNA is TGTGCCAGCAGCGTCCCAGCGGGGGGCACAGATACGCAGTATTTT. The rearrangement uses TRBV7-9 and TRBJ2-3; 8 bases are a match to TRBD2. The CDR3 is 15 residues long. The germline V gene encodes CDR1 SEHNR and CDR2 FQNEAQ (reference sequence). With 5 bases clipped from V and 1 base from J, the junction kept 5 bases outside the gene matches. The full variable domain, rest sourced from reference TRBV7-9 and TRBJ2-3, is DTGVSQNPRHKITKRGQNVTFRCDPISEHNRLYWYRQTLGQGPEFLTYFQNEAQLEKSRLLSDRFSAERPKGSFSTLEIQRTEQGDSAMYLCASSVPAGGTDTQYFGPGTRLTVL.

This clone was seen once. This rearrangement joins TRBV5-8 to TRBJ2-5, with 7 bases that match TRBD1. CDR1 is SGHTS, CDR2 YDEGEE, per germline. This CDR3 has 14 amino acids. V was clipped by 0 bases and J by 3 bases; unmatched bases: 2. In DNA, the CDR3 is TGTGCCAGCAGCTTGGACAGGGGTGAAGAGACCCAGTACTTC. Residues: CASSLDRGEETQYF.

This chain links TRBV4-3 with TRBJ2-3; D uncertain. V was trimmed by 1 base and J by 2 bases, leaving 4 bases between them. The CDR3 loop spans 13 amino acids. The germline CDR1 and CDR2 sequences are LGHNA and YSLEER. The CDR3 nucleotides are TGCGCCAGCAGCCAAGTCCCCACAGATACGCAGTATTTT. Protein sequence: CASSQVPTDTQYF.

The gene calls are TRBV29-1 and TRBJ2-5, with D possibly TRBD2 on 6 matching bases. CDR1 and CDR2 from the germline V gene are SQVTM and ANQGSEA. Deletions cut 7 bases from V and 2 bases from J, with 17 bases between. The CDR3 runs to 14 residues. This chain's CDR3 is CSAGEIVGQETQYF. For the CDR3, the DNA is TGCAGCGCGGGGGAAATCGTGGGGCAAGAGACCCAGTACTTC. The full variable domain, its missing parts supplied by reference TRBV29-1 and TRBJ2-5, is SAVISQKPSRDICQRGTSLTIQCQVDSQVTMMFWYRQQPGQSLTLIATANQGSEATYESGFVIDKFPISRPNLTFSTLTVSNMSPEDSSIYLCSAGEIVGQETQYFGPGTRLLVL.